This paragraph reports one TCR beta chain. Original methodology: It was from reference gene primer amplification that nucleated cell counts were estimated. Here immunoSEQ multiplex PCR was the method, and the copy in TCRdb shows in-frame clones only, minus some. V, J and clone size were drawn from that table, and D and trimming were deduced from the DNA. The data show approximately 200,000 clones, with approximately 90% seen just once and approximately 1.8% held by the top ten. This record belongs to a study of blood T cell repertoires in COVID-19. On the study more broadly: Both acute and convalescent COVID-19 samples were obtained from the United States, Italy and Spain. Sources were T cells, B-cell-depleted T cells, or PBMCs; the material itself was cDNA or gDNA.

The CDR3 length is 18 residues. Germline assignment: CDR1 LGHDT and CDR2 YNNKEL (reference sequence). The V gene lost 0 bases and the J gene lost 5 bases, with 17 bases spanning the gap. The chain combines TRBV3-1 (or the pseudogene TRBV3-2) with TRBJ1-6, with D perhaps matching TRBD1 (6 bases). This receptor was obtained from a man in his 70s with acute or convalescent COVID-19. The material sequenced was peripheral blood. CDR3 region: CASSQEYGGPGHNSPLHF. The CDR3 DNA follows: TGTGCCAGCAGCCAAGAATACGGGGGGCCGGGTCATAATTCACCCCTCCACTTT.